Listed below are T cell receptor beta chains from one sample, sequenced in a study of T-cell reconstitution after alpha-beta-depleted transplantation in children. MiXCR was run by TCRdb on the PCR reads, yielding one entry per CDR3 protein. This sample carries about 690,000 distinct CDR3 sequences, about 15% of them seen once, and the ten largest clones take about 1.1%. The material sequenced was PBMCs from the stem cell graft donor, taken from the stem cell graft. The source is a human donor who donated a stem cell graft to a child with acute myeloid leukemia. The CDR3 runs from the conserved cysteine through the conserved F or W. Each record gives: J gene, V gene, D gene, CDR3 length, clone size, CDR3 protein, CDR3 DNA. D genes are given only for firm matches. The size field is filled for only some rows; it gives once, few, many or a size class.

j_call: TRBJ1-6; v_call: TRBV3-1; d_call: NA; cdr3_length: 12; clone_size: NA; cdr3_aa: CASSQTVPPLHF; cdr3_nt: TGTGCCAGCAGCCAAACGGTCCCACCCCTCCACTTT
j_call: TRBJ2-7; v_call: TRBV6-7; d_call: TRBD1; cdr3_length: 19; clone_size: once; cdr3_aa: CASSCRTGAPQYPVYEQYF; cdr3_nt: TGTGCCAGCAGTTGCCGGACAGGGGCGCCTCAGTACCCAGTCTACGAGCAGTACTTC
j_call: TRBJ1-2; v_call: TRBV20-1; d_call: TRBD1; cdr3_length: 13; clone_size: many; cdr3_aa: CSVDRDRGYGYTF; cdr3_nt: TGCAGCGTCGACCGGGACAGGGGCTATGGCTACACCTTC
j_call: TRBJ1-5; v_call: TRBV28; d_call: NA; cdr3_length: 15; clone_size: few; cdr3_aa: CASRERGDSNQPQHF; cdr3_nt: TGTGCCAGCAGAGAACGGGGAGATAGCAATCAGCCCCAGCATTTT
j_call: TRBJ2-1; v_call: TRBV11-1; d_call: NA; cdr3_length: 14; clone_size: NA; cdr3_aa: CASSPSRSNNEQFF; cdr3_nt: TGTGCCAGCAGCCCTAGCAGGAGCAACAATGAGCAGTTCTTC
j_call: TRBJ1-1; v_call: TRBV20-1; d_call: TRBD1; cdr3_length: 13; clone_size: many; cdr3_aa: CSAEGQGMTEAFF; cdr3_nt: TGCAGTGCGGAGGGACAGGGAATGACTGAAGCTTTCTTT
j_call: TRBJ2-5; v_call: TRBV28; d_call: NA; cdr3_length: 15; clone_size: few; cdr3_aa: CASSSLRIGVETQYF; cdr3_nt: TGTGCCAGCAGTTCCCTGAGGATAGGCGTTGAGACCCAGTACTTC
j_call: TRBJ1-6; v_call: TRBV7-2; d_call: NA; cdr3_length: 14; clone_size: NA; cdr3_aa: CASSSQQANSPLHF; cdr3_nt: TGTGCCAGCAGCTCCCAGCAGGCCAATTCACCCCTCCACTTT
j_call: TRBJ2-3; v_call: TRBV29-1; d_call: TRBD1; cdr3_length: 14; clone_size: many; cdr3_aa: CSVAVQGVGDTQYF; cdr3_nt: TGCAGCGTTGCGGTACAGGGGGTAGGAGATACGCAGTATTTT
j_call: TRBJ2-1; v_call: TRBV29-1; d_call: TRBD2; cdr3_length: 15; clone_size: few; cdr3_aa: CSVGLTSGAYNEQFF; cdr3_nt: TGCAGCGTTGGTCTCACTAGCGGGGCCTACAATGAGCAGTTCTTC
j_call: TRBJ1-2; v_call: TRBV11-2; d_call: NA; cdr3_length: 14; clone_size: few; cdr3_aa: CASSSVAAGNGYTF; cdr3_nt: TGTGCCAGCAGCTCGGTCGCAGCGGGGAATGGCTACACCTTC
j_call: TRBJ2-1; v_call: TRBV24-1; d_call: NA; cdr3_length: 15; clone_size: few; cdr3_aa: CATSGLLNSYNEQFF; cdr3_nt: TGTGCCACCAGTGGACTATTAAATTCCTACAATGAGCAGTTCTTC
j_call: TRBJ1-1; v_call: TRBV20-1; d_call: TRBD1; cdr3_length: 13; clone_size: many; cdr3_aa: CSARGGTASEAFF; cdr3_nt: TGCAGTGCTAGAGGTGGGACAGCGTCTGAAGCTTTCTTT
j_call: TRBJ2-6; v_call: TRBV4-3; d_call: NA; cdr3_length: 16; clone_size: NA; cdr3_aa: CASSQIAVPGANVLTF; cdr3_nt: TGCGCCAGCAGCCAAATAGCGGTCCCTGGGGCCAACGTCCTGACTTTC
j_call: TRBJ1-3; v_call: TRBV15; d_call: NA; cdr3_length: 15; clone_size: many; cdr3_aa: CATSPRGTSGNTIYF; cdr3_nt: TGTGCCACCAGCCCGCGGGGGACCTCTGGAAACACCATATATTTT
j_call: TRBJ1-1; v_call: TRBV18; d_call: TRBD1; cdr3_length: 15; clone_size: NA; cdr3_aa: CASSPLDRVGTEAFF; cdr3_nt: TGTGCCAGCTCACCCCTGGACAGGGTGGGGACTGAAGCTTTCTTT
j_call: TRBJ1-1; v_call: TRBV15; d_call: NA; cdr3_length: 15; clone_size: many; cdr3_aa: CATSRDQGWGTEAFF; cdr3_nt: TGTGCCACCAGCAGAGATCAGGGATGGGGGACTGAAGCTTTCTTT
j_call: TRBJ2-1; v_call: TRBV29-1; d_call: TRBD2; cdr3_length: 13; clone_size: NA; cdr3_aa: CSVGWRGDNEQFF; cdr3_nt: TGCAGCGTTGGATGGCGGGGGGACAATGAGCAGTTCTTC
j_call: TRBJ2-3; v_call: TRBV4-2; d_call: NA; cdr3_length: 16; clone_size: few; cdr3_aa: CASSQLEGPSTDTQYF; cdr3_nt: TGTGCCAGCAGCCAGCTCGAGGGCCCCAGCACAGATACGCAGTATTTT
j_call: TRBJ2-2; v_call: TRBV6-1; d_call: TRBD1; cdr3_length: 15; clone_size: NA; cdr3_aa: CASSENRGATGELFF; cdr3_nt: TGTGCCAGCAGTGAAAACAGGGGCGCTACCGGGGAGCTGTTTTTT
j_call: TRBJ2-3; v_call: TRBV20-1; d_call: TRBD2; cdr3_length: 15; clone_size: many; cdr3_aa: CSALFSGGITDTQYF; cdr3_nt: TGCAGTGCTCTTTTTAGCGGGGGAATCACAGATACGCAGTATTTT
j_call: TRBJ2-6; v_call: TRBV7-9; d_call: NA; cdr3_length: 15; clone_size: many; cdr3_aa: CASSFRNSGANVLTF; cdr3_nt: TGTGCCAGCAGCTTTCGAAACTCTGGGGCCAACGTCCTGACTTTC
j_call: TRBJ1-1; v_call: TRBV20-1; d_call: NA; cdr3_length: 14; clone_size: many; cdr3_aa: CSARDDGRNTEAFF; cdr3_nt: TGCAGTGCTAGAGACGATGGGCGGAACACTGAAGCTTTCTTT
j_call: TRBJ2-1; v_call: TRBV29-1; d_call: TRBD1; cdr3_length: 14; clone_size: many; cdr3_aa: CSVERTGAYNEQFF; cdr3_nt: TGCAGCGTTGAAAGGACAGGGGCCTACAATGAGCAGTTCTTC
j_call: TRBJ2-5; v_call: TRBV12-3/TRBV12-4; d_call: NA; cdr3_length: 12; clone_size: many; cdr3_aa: CASRMYQETQYF; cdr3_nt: TGTGCCAGCAGGATGTACCAAGAGACCCAGTACTTC
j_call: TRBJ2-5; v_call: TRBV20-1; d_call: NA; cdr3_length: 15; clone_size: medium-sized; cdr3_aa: CSARDPRTGKETQYF; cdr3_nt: TGCAGTGCTAGAGATCCCCGGACGGGGAAGGAGACCCAGTACTTC
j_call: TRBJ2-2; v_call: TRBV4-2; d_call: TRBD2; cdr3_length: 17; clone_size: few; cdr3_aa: CASSYWGGDYSTGELFF; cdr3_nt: TGTGCCAGCAGTTACTGGGGGGGGGACTACTCCACCGGGGAGCTGTTTTTT
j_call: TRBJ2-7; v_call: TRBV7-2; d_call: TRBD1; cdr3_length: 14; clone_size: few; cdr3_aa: CASSSSQGAYEQYF; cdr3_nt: TGTGCCAGCAGCTCATCACAGGGGGCCTACGAGCAGTACTTC
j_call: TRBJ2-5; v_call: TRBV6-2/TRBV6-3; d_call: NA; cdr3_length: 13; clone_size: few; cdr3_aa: CASSYSVGETQYF; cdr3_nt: TGTGCCAGCAGTTACTCGGTGGGGGAGACCCAGTACTTC
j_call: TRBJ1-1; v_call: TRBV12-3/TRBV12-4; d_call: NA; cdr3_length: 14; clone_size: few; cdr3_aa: CASSSIGGSTEAFF; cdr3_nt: TGTGCCAGCAGTTCAATTGGGGGTAGCACTGAAGCTTTCTTT
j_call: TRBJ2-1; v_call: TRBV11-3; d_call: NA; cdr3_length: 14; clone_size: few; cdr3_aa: CASSLAGSRNEQFF; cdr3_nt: TGTGCCAGCAGCTTGGCAGGGAGTAGGAATGAGCAGTTCTTC
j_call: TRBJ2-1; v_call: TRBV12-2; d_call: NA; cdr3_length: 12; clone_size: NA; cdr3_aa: CASRLAVPEQFF; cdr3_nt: TGTGCAAGTCGCTTAGCCGTCCCTGAGCAGTTCTTC
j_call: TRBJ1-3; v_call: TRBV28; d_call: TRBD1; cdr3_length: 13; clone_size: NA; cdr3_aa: CASRTGVGNTIYF; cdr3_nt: TGTGCCAGCAGAACAGGGGTTGGAAACACCATATATTTT
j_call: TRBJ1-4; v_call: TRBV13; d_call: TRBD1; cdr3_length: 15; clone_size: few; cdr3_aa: CASSTGQGAGEKLFF; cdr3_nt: TGTGCCAGCAGCACCGGACAGGGGGCAGGGGAAAAACTGTTTTTT
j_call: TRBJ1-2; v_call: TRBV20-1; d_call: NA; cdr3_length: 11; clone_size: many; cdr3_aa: CSARGPGGYTF; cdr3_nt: TGCAGTGCTAGGGGGCCGGGGGGCTACACCTTC
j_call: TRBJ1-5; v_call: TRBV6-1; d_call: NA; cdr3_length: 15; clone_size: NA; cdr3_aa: CASSDRGAINQPQHF; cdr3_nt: TGTGCCAGCAGTGATAGAGGGGCGATCAATCAGCCCCAGCATTTT
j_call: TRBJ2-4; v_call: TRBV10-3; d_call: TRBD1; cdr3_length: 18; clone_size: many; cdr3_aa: CAISESLVQGNGKNIQYF; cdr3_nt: TGTGCCATCAGTGAGTCGCTTGTACAGGGGAACGGCAAAAACATTCAGTACTTC
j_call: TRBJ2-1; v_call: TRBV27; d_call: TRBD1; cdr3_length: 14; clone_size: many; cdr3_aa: CASSLKTGRNEQFF; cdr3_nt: TGTGCCAGCAGTCTAAAGACAGGGCGGAATGAGCAGTTCTTC
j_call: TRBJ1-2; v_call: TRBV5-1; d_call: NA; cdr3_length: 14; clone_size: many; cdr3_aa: CASSNEGTYYGYTF; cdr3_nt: TGCGCCAGCAGCAACGAAGGAACTTATTATGGCTACACCTTC
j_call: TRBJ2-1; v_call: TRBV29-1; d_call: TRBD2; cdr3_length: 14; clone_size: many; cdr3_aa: CSVEYAGGTNEQFF; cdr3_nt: TGCAGCGTGGAGTATGCGGGGGGGACTAATGAGCAGTTCTTC
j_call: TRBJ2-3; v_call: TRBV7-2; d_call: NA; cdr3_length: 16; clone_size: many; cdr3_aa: CASSLGHRRGTDTQYF; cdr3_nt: TGTGCCAGCAGCTTAGGACATCGGAGGGGCACAGATACGCAGTATTTT
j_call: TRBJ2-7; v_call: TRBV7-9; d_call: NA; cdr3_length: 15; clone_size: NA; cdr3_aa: CASSSTLDRTYEQYF; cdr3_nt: TGTGCCAGCAGCTCTACATTGGACAGAACCTACGAGCAGTACTTC
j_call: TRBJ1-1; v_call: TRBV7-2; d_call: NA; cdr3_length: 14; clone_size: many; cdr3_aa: CASSPPTANTEAFF; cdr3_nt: TGTGCCAGCAGCCCCCCGACAGCGAACACTGAAGCTTTCTTT
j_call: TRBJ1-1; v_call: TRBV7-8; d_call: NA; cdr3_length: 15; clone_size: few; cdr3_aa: CASSSPPGLDTEAFF; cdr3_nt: TGTGCCAGCAGCTCCCCTCCGGGGTTGGACACTGAAGCTTTCTTT